Listed below are T cell receptor beta chains from one sample, sequenced in a study of blood T cell repertoires in COVID-19. The protocol was immunoSEQ multiplex PCR, while the TCRdb copy is restricted to in-frame clones and leaves out a portion. The sample lists roughly 200,000 clones; 80% to 90% were seen once. Source material: peripheral blood. These receptors all come from a man between 18 and 29 years old with active or convalescent COVID-19. Both conserved end residues are part of each CDR3. A D gene is named only where the DNA matches it firmly. Clone size is shown for a subset of rows, as once, few, many or a class of expanded clone.

v_gene,j_gene,abundance,d_gene,CDR3nt,CDR3aa
TRBV28,TRBJ2-1,NA,TRBD2,TGTGCCAGCAGTTCGGGACTAGCGGGAGGGCCTAAGGACTACAATGAGCAGTTCTTC,CASSSGLAGGPKDYNEQFF
TRBV19,TRBJ1-4,NA,NA,TGTGCCAGTAAGTGGGCCTACAATGAAAAACTGTTTTTT,CASKWAYNEKLFF
TRBV19,TRBJ2-3,NA,TRBD2,TGTGCCAGTAGTATCTGGTTAGCGGGAGGGATAACTAGCACAGATACGCAGTATTTT,CASSIWLAGGITSTDTQYF
TRBV3-1/TRBV3-2,TRBJ1-6,NA,TRBD1,TGTGCCAGCAGCCAAGACGACAGGGGGCCCAATTCACCCCTCCACTTT,CASSQDDRGPNSPLHF
TRBV2,TRBJ1-1,NA,NA,TGTGCCAGCTCAAACGGGGATGCGAACACTGAAGCTTTCTTT,CASSNGDANTEAFF
TRBV5-1,TRBJ1-1,NA,NA,TGCGCCAGCAGCTCGACACTCTCTGGCACTGAAGCTTTCTTT,CASSSTLSGTEAFF
TRBV28,TRBJ1-2,NA,NA,TGTGCCAGCAGTTTACGTCGGACAGATGGCTACACCTTC,CASSLRRTDGYTF
TRBV12-3/TRBV12-4,TRBJ1-2,NA,NA,TGTGCCAGCAGTCTAGACAGCTTCTATGGCTACACCTTC,CASSLDSFYGYTF
TRBV6-1,TRBJ2-7,NA,NA,TGTGCCAGCAGTGAAGTCTGGGCCAGGACTACGATGTGGCACTTC,CASSEVWARTTMWHF
TRBV18,TRBJ1-5,NA,TRBD1,TGTGCCAGCTCACGGGACAGGGGAAATCAGCCCCAGCATTTT,CASSRDRGNQPQHF
TRBV5-1,TRBJ1-1,once,TRBD1,TGCGCCAGCAGCTTGGGGACAGGGCTGAACACTGAAGCTTTCTTT,CASSLGTGLNTEAFF
TRBV5-6,TRBJ1-3,NA,NA,TGTGCCAGCAGCTTCTCTTCTGGAAACACCATATATTTT,CASSFSSGNTIYF
TRBV7-8,TRBJ2-3,NA,NA,TGTGCCAGCAGCTTAGAAGGCGGTTTTTCTTCGGCCCCTCAGTATTTT,CASSLEGGFSSAPQYF
TRBV7-2,TRBJ2-3,NA,TRBD1,TGTGCCAGCAGCTTAGCGCTGTGGGACAGCCTTACAGATACGCAGTATTTT,CASSLALWDSLTDTQYF
TRBV7-2,TRBJ2-1,NA,TRBD2,TGTGCCAGCAGCTTAGTGGCGGGAGAGTACAATGAGCAGTTCTTC,CASSLVAGEYNEQFF
TRBV28,TRBJ1-2,NA,TRBD1,TGTGCCAGCAGCCTATATCGACAGGGGGGTGGCTACACCTTC,CASSLYRQGGGYTF
TRBV9,TRBJ2-7,NA,TRBD2,TGTGCCAGCAGCGTAGGGGGACTAGCAGGATCGTACGAGCAGTACTTC,CASSVGGLAGSYEQYF
TRBV14,TRBJ2-7,NA,NA,TGTGCCAGCAGCCAATGGGCTTACGAGCAGTACTTC,CASSQWAYEQYF
TRBV2,TRBJ2-1,NA,NA,TGTGCCAGCAGTCCCCTCAGTGAGCAGTTCTTC,CASSPLSEQFF